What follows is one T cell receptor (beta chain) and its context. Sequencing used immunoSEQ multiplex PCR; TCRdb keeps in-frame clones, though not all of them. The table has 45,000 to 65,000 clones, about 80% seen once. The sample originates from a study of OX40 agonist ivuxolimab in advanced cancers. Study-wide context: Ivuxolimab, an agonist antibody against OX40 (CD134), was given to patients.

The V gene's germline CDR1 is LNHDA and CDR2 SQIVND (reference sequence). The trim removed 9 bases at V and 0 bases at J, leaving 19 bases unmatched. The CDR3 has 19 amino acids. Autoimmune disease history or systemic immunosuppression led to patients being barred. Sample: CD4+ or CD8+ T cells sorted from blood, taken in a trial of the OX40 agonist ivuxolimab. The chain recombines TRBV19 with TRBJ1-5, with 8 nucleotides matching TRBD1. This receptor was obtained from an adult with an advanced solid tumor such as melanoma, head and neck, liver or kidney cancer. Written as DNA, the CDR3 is TGTGCCAGCAAGCCCGGACAGGGTTCGGGATCGTATAGCAATCAGCCCCAGCATTTT. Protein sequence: CASKPGQGSGSYSNQPQHF. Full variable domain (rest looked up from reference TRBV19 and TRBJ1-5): DGGITQSPKYLFRKEGQNVTLSCEQNLNHDAMYWYRQDPGQGLRLIYYSQIVNDFQKGDIAEGYSVSREKKESFPLTVTSAQKNPTAFYLCASKPGQGSGSYSNQPQHFGDGTRLSIL.